This is a list of T cell receptor beta chains from one sample in a study of human T cells and chemical hapten exposure. Each CDR3 protein gets one entry after TCRdb re-called the RACE reads with MiXCR. The profile shows 300,000 to 350,000 distinct CDR3 sequences, approximately 6.3% of them singletons. The sample here was whole blood, taken in connection with sensitization to the hapten diphenylcyclopropenone (DPC). These receptors were obtained from a woman aged 18-29 years with alopecia areata. Some clones in this sample may be carry-over from other donors' samples. The CDR3 runs from the conserved cysteine through the conserved F or W. Each record gives: V gene, D gene, J gene, CDR3 protein. A D gene is named only where the DNA matches it firmly.

TRBV10-3	TRBD1	TRBJ2-5	CAISLAGTGSQETQYF
TRBV7-3	NA	TRBJ1-2	CASSQDINYGYTF
TRBV12-3/TRBV12-4	TRBD1	TRBJ2-4	CASRGQGAAKNIQYF
TRBV7-2	TRBD1	TRBJ2-3	CASSLRGTGADTQYF
TRBV7-9	TRBD2	TRBJ2-1	CAGSGAGYNEQFF
TRBV5-1	TRBD1	TRBJ2-1	CASSPMGQWDDEQFF
TRBV4-3	NA	TRBJ2-5	CASSQDVLETQYF
TRBV28	NA	TRBJ2-6	CASSVSSGANVLTF
TRBV7-9	NA	TRBJ1-4	CASTLDSTTNEKLFF
TRBV29-1	NA	TRBJ2-7	CSVEAEGEQYF
TRBV7-9	NA	TRBJ2-7	CASSLEGALAEQYF
TRBV5-6	TRBD1	TRBJ2-6	CASSLTQGSWSGANVLTF
TRBV6-1	TRBD2	TRBJ2-1	CASSEGSGGHYNEQFF
TRBV12-3/TRBV12-4	NA	TRBJ1-2	CASSPMGLNYGYTF
TRBV7-9	TRBD2	TRBJ2-3	CASSILAGGPTDTQYF
TRBV5-4	TRBD1	TRBJ2-2	CASSLAGGENTGELFF
TRBV23-1	NA	TRBJ2-1	CASARRGLSYNEQFF
TRBV5-6	NA	TRBJ1-1	CASSLAGSMNTEAFF